The present T cell receptor beta chain was sequenced within a study of blood T cell repertoires in COVID-19. About the research overall: Spain, Italy and the United States supplied samples that represented acute and convalescent COVID-19. From T cells, B-cell-depleted T cells, or PBMCs came the material, which was cDNA or gDNA.

The CDR3 is 14 residues long. CDR1 is MNHEY, CDR2 SVGAGI, per germline. Trimming removed 2 bases at V and 1 base at J, with 8 bases between. Authors' processing steps: Amplifying reference gene primers gave estimates of nucleated cell counts. The protocol was immunoSEQ multiplex PCR, while the TCRdb copy is restricted to in-frame clones and leaves out a portion. The V and J calls and clone size come from that table; D and trimming were worked out from the DNA. The table lists roughly 110,000 clones, 70% to 75% of them singletons. This clonotype was obtained from a human donor with acute or convalescent COVID-19. The donor label of this sample is uncertain. The sequenced sample consisted of peripheral blood. This sequence joins TRBV6-5 and TRBJ1-1, with a possible D match to TRBD1 (5 bases). Here the CDR3 reads CASSYGQGNTEAFF. The CDR3 DNA reads TGTGCCAGCAGTTACGGACAAGGGAACACTGAAGCTTTCTTT.